Reported below is one T cell receptor (beta chain). Antigen unknown. This entry is derived from a study of response to subunit inactivated influenza vaccine. TCRdb called the RT-PCR reads again in MiXCR, with one record for every CDR3 protein. The data show about 520,000 distinct CDR3 sequences, approximately 7.2% seen once. This CDR3 is 15 amino acids long. Germline trimming cut 4 bases from V and 6 bases from J; bases unmatched to any gene: 7. Germline V gene sequence: CDR1 LGHNA, CDR2 YSLEER. Study-wide findings and caveats: It was the authors' suggestion that each seasonal influenza vaccination recruits few new T cells.

This rearrangement joins TRBV4-3 to TRBJ2-1; 9 nucleotides match TRBD1. The sequenced sample was PBMCs from blood, obtained around 25 months after vaccination. This receptor was obtained from a man aged 50 to 69 who received an inactivated influenza vaccine. The CDR3 is CASSRGQGRSNEQFF. Here the CDR3 DNA reads TGCGCCAGCAGCCGGGGACAGGGTAGGTCCAATGAGCAGTTCTTC.